One and the same sample provided the 3 T cell receptor beta chains below, sequenced in a study of long-term antiretroviral therapy in people with HIV. Running of the v3.0 immunoSEQ assay took place at survey level. The table came from immunoSEQ multiplex PCR; TCRdb's copy has only in-frame clones and leaves some out. The table records 42,000 or so clones, about 90% of them present only once. The sample here was unsorted PBMCs, taken 1.2 years after starting antiretroviral therapy. The receptors were gathered from a woman in her forties or fifties with HIV.

The chain is built from TRBV5-4 and TRBJ2-3, with TRBD1 matching over 7 bases. The CDR3 consists of 16 residues. Germline V lookup: CDR1 SGHNT, CDR2 YYREEE (reference sequence). The V and J ends lost 3 bases and 4 bases, in that order; junction bases with no gene match: 11. The CDR3 protein is CASSSPAGGKPDTQYF. Written as DNA, the CDR3 is TGTGCCAGCAGCTCACCGGCAGGGGGTAAACCAGATACGCAGTATTTT.

The chain employs TRBV7-8 and TRBJ2-7; TRBD1 aligns across 9 bases. V dropped 6 bases and J dropped 3; count of bases not matched to a gene: 9. Per the germline V gene, CDR1 is SGHVS and CDR2 is FQNEAQ. The CDR3 covers 15 residues. CDR3 region: CASRSGQGGRYEQYF. CDR3 in DNA: TGTGCCAGCAGGTCGGGACAGGGAGGCCGCTACGAGCAGTACTTC.

This clone was recorded once. This rearrangement joins TRBV11-1 to TRBJ1-1, with D unresolved. This CDR3 region has 13 residues. Trimming removed 1 base at V and 1 base at J, with 4 bases between. The germline CDR1 and CDR2 sequences are SGHAT and FQDESV (reference sequence). The CDR3 coding sequence is TGTGCCAGCAGCTTAGGAGGGAACACTGAAGCTTTCTTT. Translated, it gives CASSLGGNTEAFF.